Sequencing of this T cell receptor (beta chain) was carried out in a study of blood T cell repertoires in COVID-19. Assay: immunoSEQ multiplex PCR; the TCRdb copy retains only in-frame clones and omits some. The table records 130,000 to 150,000 clones, 65% to 90% of them present only once. Trimming took off 5 bases at V and 7 bases at J, with 17 bases between the two ends. Germline assignment: CDR1 SEHNR and CDR2 FQNEAQ (reference sequence). This CDR3 comprises 15 residues. Input material: peripheral blood. The V and J genes are TRBV7-9 and TRBJ1-4, with D tentatively TRBD1 (6 bases). This clonotype was obtained from a human donor in a cohort sampled during active COVID-19. CDR3 nucleotide sequence: TGTGCCAGCAGCAAGGTCTTAGGGGGAAGTGAAAAACTGTTTTTT. Amino acids: CASSKVLGGSEKLFF.